Following are 14 T cell receptor beta chains from one sample sequenced in a study of blood T cell repertoires in COVID-19. Measured with immunoSEQ multiplex PCR; TCRdb has only the in-frame clones, and not every one. The data contain over 450,000 clones, approximately 91% of them seen just once; the ten biggest clones take up around 7.8%. What was sequenced was peripheral blood. The receptors derive from a woman between 45 and 60 years old with COVID-19, enrolled during active disease.

V gene TRBV28 combines with J gene TRBJ1-1, with D tentatively TRBD1 (6 bases). Trimming took off 4 bases at V and 9 bases at J, with 21 bases between the two ends. Germline values: CDR1 MDHEN, CDR2 SYDVKM. The CDR3 consists of 15 residues. The CDR3 DNA reads TGTGCCAGCAGTTCGCCATCTGGGGGCGGGTCAAAAGCTTTCTTT. It specifies CASSSPSGGGSKAFF.

V is TRBV2 and J is TRBJ1-3; 7 positions agree with TRBD1. This CDR3 comprises 14 residues. The V gene's germline CDR1 is SNHLY and CDR2 FYNNEI. V was clipped by 5 bases and J by 4 bases; unmatched bases: 5. The CDR3 is CASSQGGWGNTIYF. In DNA, the CDR3 is TGTGCCAGCAGTCAGGGGGGTTGGGGAAACACCATATATTTT.

A few counts support this clone. The CDR3 is CASSPQGLRDDEQFF. As DNA, the CDR3 is TGTGCCAGCAGCCCCCAGGGACTACGTGATGATGAGCAGTTCTTC. The chain carries TRBV7-9 and TRBJ2-1; 7 bases are shared with TRBD2. This CDR3 spans 15 amino acids. CDR1 and CDR2 (germline): SEHNR, FQNEAQ (reference sequence). Trimming cost V 5 bases and J 8 bases; bases outside gene matches: 12.

As DNA, the CDR3 is TGTGCTAGTGGGAGAGGTACCAATGAAAAACTGTTTTTT. It is translated as CASGRGTNEKLFF. This chain links TRBV12-5 with TRBJ1-4; D is unclear. V was pared by 6 bases and J by 5 bases, with 10 bases between. Germline V gene data show CDR1 as LGHNT and CDR2 as FRNRAP. The CDR3 is 13 residues long.

This CDR3 is CASSAGAQNEKLFF. In DNA form, the CDR3 reads TGTGCCAGCAGCGCGGGAGCCCAGAATGAAAAACTGTTTTTT. This chain links TRBV9 with TRBJ1-4; D is unresolved. The CDR3 runs to 14 residues. Germline V CDR1 and CDR2: SGDLS, YYNGEE. V lost 3 bases, J lost 5 bases, and 11 bases lay in between.

The CDR3 nucleotides read TGCGCCAGCAGCCCAGGACTAGCGGGGGTTCTAGCCAAAAACATTCAGTACTTC. This encodes CASSPGLAGVLAKNIQYF. This chain connects TRBV4-1 to TRBJ2-4; 13 nucleotides agree with TRBD2. V lost 4 bases and J lost 0; bases outside the gene matches: 6. The V gene's germline CDR1 is MGHRA and CDR2 YSYEKL. This CDR3 region has 18 residues.

The V call is TRBV3-1 (or the pseudogene TRBV3-2), the J call TRBJ2-7; D may be TRBD2 (5 bases). Trimming took 2 bases from V and 3 from J, leaving 11 bases between them. Germline loops: CDR1 LGHDT, CDR2 YNNKEL (reference sequence). The CDR3 runs to 14 residues. The CDR3 coding sequence is TGTGCCAGCAGCCAATGGGATGAGGGCTACGAGCAGTACTTC. Amino acid sequence: CASSQWDEGYEQYF.

The CDR3 DNA is TGTGCCAGCAGTTCCTCTTTGGAGGGGGATACGCAGTATTTT. It codes for CASSSSLEGDTQYF. The chain uses TRBV27 and TRBJ2-3; the D gene is possibly TRBD2 (6 bases). CDR1 MNHEY and CDR2 SMNVEV come from the germline V gene (reference sequence). This CDR3 spans 14 amino acids. Trimming cost V 4 bases and J 6 bases, with 14 bases left between them.

The chain couples TRBV7-9 to TRBJ1-2; D is unresolved. Germline values: CDR1 SEHNR, CDR2 FQNEAQ (reference sequence). Deletions cut 6 bases from V and 0 bases from J, with 8 bases between. CDR3 length: 13 amino acids. The CDR3 sequence is CASRPTANYGYTF. The DNA for the CDR3 is TGTGCCAGCAGACCCACAGCTAACTATGGCTACACCTTC.

This clone was counted between two and nine times. The chain is built from TRBV30 and TRBJ1-1; D unresolved. This CDR3 contains 15 residues. The germline CDR1 and CDR2 sequences are GTSNPN and SVGIG (reference sequence). V shed 0 bases and J shed 3 bases, with 14 bases lying between them. CDR3 amino acids: CAWSVGSPGDTEAFF. For the CDR3, the DNA is TGTGCCTGGAGTGTGGGCAGCCCAGGTGACACTGAAGCTTTCTTT.

This clone has just one count. V gene TRBV3-1 (or the pseudogene TRBV3-2) combines with J gene TRBJ2-7; D call uncertain. The CDR3 spans 15 residues. V was pared by 0 bases and J by 3 bases, with 12 bases between. Per the germline V gene, CDR1 is LGHDT and CDR2 is YNNKEL (reference sequence). CDR3: CASSQDSATGYEQYF. The CDR3 bases are TGTGCCAGCAGCCAAGATAGTGCGACGGGCTACGAGCAGTACTTC.

This clone was picked up one time. This chain connects TRBV20-1 to TRBJ1-4; 7 bases align to TRBD1. V lost 6 bases, J lost 7 bases, and 8 bases stayed unmatched. The germline V gene has CDR1 DFQATT and CDR2 SNEGSKA (reference sequence). The CDR3 consists of 13 residues. DNA of the CDR3: TGCAGTGCCAGTGACAGGGTCGGTGAAAAACTGTTTTTT. Amino acid sequence: CSASDRVGEKLFF.

CDR3 bases: TGTGCCAGCAGTTATTCGGGAGACAGGGTAAGAAGCGAGCAGTACTTC. Encoded protein: CASSYSGDRVRSEQYF. V is TRBV6-9 and J is TRBJ2-7, with 7 bases that match TRBD1. Germline CDR1 reads MNHGY; CDR2 reads SVAAGI. There are 16 residues in the CDR3. The V and J ends lost 0 bases and 6 bases, in that order; junction bases with no gene match: 11.

V is TRBV2 and J is TRBJ2-2; TRBD1 aligns across 10 bases. The junction had 7 bases not matched to a gene; V was cut back by 4 bases and J by 5 bases. The CDR3 contains 16 residues. Germline lookup yields CDR1 SNHLY and CDR2 FYNNEI. The CDR3 sequence is CASSGGTGDPTGELFF. DNA of the CDR3: TGTGCCAGCAGTGGTGGGACAGGGGATCCAACCGGGGAGCTGTTTTTT. The whole variable domain, remainder taken from reference TRBV2 and TRBJ2-2, is EPEVTQTPSHQVTQMGQEVILRCVPISNHLYFYWYRQILGQKVEFLVSFYNNEISEKSEIFDDQFSVERPDGSNFTLKIRSTKLEDSAMYFCASSGGTGDPTGELFFGEGSRLTVL.